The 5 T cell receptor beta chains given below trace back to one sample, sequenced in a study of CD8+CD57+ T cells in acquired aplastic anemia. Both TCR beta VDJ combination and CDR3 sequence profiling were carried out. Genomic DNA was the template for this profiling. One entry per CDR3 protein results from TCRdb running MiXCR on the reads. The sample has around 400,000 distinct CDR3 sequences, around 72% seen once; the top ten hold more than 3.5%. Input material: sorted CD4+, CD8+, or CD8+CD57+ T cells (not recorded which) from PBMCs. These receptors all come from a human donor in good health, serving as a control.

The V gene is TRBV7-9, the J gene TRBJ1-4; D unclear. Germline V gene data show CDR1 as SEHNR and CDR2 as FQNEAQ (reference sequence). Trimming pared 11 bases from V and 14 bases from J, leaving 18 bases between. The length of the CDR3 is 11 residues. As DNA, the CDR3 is TGTGCCGTTCCGCGAGGTGACAAGCTGTTTTTT. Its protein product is CAVPRGDKLFF.

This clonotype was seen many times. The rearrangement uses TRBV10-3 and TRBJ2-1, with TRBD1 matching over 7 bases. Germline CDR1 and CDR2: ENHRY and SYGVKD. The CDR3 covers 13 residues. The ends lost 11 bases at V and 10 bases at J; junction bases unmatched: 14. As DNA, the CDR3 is TGTGCCGCCACGCTTGAACAGGGGAACGAGCAGTTCTTC. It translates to CAATLEQGNEQFF.

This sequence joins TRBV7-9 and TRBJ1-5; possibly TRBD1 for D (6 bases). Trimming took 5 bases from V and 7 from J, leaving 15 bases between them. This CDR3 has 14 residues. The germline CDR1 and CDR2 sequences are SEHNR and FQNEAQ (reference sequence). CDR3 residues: CASSRTSGGQPQHF. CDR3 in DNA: TGTGCCAGCAGCCGCACTAGCGGGGGCCAGCCCCAGCATTTT.

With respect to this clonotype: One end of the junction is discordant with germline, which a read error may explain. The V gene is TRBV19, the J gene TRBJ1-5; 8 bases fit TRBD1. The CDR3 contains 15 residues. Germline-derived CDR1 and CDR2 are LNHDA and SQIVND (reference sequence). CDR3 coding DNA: TGTGCCAGTAGTAGGACAGGGAAGGACACCGGGGAGCTGCTTTTT. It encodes CASSRTGKDTGELLF.

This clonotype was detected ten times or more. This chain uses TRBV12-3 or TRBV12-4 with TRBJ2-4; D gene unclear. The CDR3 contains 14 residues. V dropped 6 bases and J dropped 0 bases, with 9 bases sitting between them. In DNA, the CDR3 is TGTGCCAGCAGCGGATCTGTAGCCAAAAACATTCAGTACTTC. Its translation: CASSGSVAKNIQYF.